This TCR beta chain was sequenced in a study of radiotherapy plus CTLA-4 blockade in lung cancer. General observations from the study: Researchers report tumor-derived TCR clones expanding in blood after radiotherapy plus ipilimumab. Reports identified early blood T cell clone dynamics, with interferon-beta, as the best response predictor.

Looked up from germline, CDR1 is SGDLS and CDR2 is YYNGEE. Unmatched junction bases numbered 8, after V lost 0 bases and J lost 7 bases. The CDR3 contains 15 residues. The repertoire was sequenced with immunoSEQ multiplex PCR; TCRdb's copy has only in-frame clones and lacks some. The sample has 90,000 to 100,000 clones, approximately 80% seen once. Focal radiation plus CTLA-4 blockade with ipilimumab was administered to patients who had chemo-refractory metastatic non-small-cell lung cancer. Turning to this clone: Its antigen is currently unknown.

The gene calls are TRBV9 and TRBJ1-2; TRBD1 matches at 8 bases. Sequences were derived from peripheral blood, sampled from a patient treated with radiotherapy plus ipilimumab. This sequence originates from a human donor with non-small cell lung cancer that progressed on radiotherapy plus ipilimumab. Here the CDR3 reads CASSVGRQGSLGYTF. CDR3 nucleotide sequence: TGTGCCAGCAGCGTAGGGAGACAGGGGTCCCTTGGCTACACCTTC.